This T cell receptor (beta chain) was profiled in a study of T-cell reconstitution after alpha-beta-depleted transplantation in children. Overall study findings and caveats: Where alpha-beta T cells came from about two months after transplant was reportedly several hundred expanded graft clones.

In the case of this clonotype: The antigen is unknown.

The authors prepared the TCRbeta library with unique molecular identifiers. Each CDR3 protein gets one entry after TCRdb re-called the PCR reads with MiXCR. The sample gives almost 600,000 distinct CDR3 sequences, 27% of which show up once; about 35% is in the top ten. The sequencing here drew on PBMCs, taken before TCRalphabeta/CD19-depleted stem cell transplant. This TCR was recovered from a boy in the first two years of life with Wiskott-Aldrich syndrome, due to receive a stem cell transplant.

CDR3 region: CASSLNPRLAGESPYEQYF. The CDR3 nucleotides are TGCGCCAGCAGCTTGAATCCGCGACTAGCGGGAGAATCCCCCTACGAGCAGTACTTC. This chain joins TRBV5-1 and TRBJ2-7; 12 bases map to TRBD2. The V gene end was trimmed by 1 base and the J gene end by 2 bases; junction bases not matched to a gene: 13. The CDR3 sequence is 19 residues long. CDR1 is SGHRS and CDR2 is YFSETQ in the germline V gene. Full variable domain (rest looked up from reference TRBV5-1 and TRBJ2-7): KAGVTQTPRYLIKTRGQQVTLSCSPISGHRSVSWYQQTPGQGLQFLFEYFSETQRNKGNFPGRFSGRQFSNSRSEMNVSTLELGDSALYLCASSLNPRLAGESPYEQYFGPGTRLTVT.